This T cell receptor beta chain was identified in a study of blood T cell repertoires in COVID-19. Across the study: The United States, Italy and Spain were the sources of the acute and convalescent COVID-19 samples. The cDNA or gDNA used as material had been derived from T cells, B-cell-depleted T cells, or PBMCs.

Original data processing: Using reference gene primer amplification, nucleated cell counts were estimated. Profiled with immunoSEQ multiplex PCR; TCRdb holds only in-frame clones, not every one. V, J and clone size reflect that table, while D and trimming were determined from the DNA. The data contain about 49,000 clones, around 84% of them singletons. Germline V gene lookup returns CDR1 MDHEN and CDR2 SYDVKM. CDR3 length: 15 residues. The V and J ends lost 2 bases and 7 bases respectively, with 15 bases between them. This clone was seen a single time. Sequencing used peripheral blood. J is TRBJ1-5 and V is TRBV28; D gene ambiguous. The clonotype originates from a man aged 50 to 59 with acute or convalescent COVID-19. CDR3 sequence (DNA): TGTGCCAGCAGTTTACGGGTTTCGAATCGCCAGCCCCAGCATTTT. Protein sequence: CASSLRVSNRQPQHF.